These T cell receptor beta chains were read from a single sample in a study of breast tumors, draining lymph nodes, adjacent tissues. TCRdb reprocessed the multiplex PCR reads via MiXCR and lists one record per CDR3 protein. The sample yields about 89,000 distinct CDR3 sequences, approximately 31% seen once. The sample consisted of axillary lymph node tissue. The receptors originated from a female donor with breast cancer. Some clones in this sample may be carry-over from other donors' samples. Each CDR3 is given with its conserved first and last residue. Each record gives: clone size, J gene, D gene, V gene, CDR3 protein, CDR3 DNA. The D gene is left open where the match is weak. Size is omitted from some rows. Given values are once, few, many or a class for expanded clones.

size: many
J: TRBJ1-1
D: NA
V: TRBV20-1
CDR3: CSARAASNTEAFF
DNA: TGCAGTGCTAGAGCGGCCAGCAACACTGAAGCTTTCTTT

size: many
J: TRBJ1-5
D: NA
V: TRBV4-1
CDR3: CASSLVGGSQPQHF
DNA: TGCGCCAGCAGCCTCGTGGGTGGGTCACAGCCCCAGCATTTT

size: NA
J: TRBJ2-2
D: NA
V: TRBV27
CDR3: CAIRKYTGELFF
DNA: TGTGCCATCCGGAAATACACCGGGGAGCTGTTTTTT

size: many
J: TRBJ2-7
D: NA
V: TRBV7-2
CDR3: CASSLAGNFDEQYF
DNA: TGTGCCAGCAGTCTGGCGGGGAATTTCGACGAGCAGTACTTC

size: many
J: TRBJ1-6
D: NA
V: TRBV28
CDR3: CASSFRTHNSPLHF
DNA: TGTGCCAGCAGTTTCCGGACCCATAATTCACCCCTCCACTTT

size: many
J: TRBJ2-7
D: NA
V: TRBV27
CDR3: CASSSGERSYEQYF
DNA: TGTGCCAGCAGTTCAGGTGAGAGGTCCTACGAGCAGTACTTC

size: many
J: TRBJ2-7
D: NA
V: TRBV6-5
CDR3: CASHPPGSGRTYEQYF
DNA: TGTGCCAGCCACCCTCCTGGGTCAGGGAGGACCTACGAGCAGTACTTC

size: NA
J: TRBJ2-1
D: TRBD2
V: TRBV7-2
CDR3: CASSAHLAGDVNEQFF
DNA: TGTGCCAGCAGCGCCCATCTAGCGGGAGATGTTAATGAGCAGTTCTTC

size: NA
J: TRBJ1-3
D: NA
V: TRBV25-1
CDR3: CASSEAGAGTTIYF
DNA: TGTGCCAGCAGTGAAGCAGGGGCTGGAACCACCATATACTTT

size: many
J: TRBJ2-7
D: NA
V: TRBV30
CDR3: CAWSNGYEQYF
DNA: TGTGCCTGGAGTAACGGATACGAGCAGTACTTC

size: many
J: TRBJ2-6
D: TRBD1
V: TRBV5-1
CDR3: CASSIDRGRANVLTF
DNA: TGCGCCAGCAGCATAGACAGGGGGCGGGCCAACGTCCTGACTTTC

size: many
J: TRBJ2-5
D: NA
V: TRBV12-3/TRBV12-4
CDR3: CASSHVSYQETQYF
DNA: TGTGCCAGCAGTCACGTATCATACCAAGAGACCCAGTACTTC

size: many
J: TRBJ2-1
D: NA
V: TRBV7-3
CDR3: CASSLMGWGSKDEQFF
DNA: TGTGCCAGCAGCTTAATGGGGTGGGGTTCAAAGGATGAGCAGTTCTTC

size: many
J: TRBJ1-5
D: NA
V: TRBV3-1
CDR3: CASSRDTYSNQPQHF
DNA: TGTGCCAGCAGCCGGGACACTTATAGCAATCAGCCCCAGCATTTT

size: many
J: TRBJ2-1
D: TRBD1
V: TRBV20-1
CDR3: CSAQTGGMWNEQFF
DNA: TGCAGTGCTCAGACAGGGGGCATGTGGAATGAGCAGTTCTTC

size: many
J: TRBJ1-3
D: NA
V: TRBV5-1
CDR3: CASSFWDPKADIGNTIYF
DNA: TGCGCCAGCAGCTTTTGGGACCCGAAGGCAGATATTGGAAACACCATATATTTT

size: many
J: TRBJ2-7
D: NA
V: TRBV18
CDR3: CASSRDRRGDEQYF
DNA: TGTGCCAGCTCACGAGATAGACGGGGCGACGAGCAGTACTTC

size: NA
J: TRBJ1-1
D: NA
V: TRBV5-6
CDR3: CASSIRDLGTEAFF
DNA: TGTGCCAGCAGCATCAGGGACCTCGGGACTGAAGCTTTCTTT

size: NA
J: TRBJ2-3
D: NA
V: TRBV29-1
CDR3: CSVETVGTDTQYF
DNA: TGCAGCGTTGAGACGGTTGGCACAGATACGCAGTATTTT

size: many
J: TRBJ2-3
D: NA
V: TRBV4-2
CDR3: CASSQDRDRGISTDTQYF
DNA: TGTGCCAGCAGCCAAGATAGGGATCGTGGAATTAGCACAGATACGCAGTATTTT

size: many
J: TRBJ1-4
D: TRBD1
V: TRBV28
CDR3: CASSLDSGTDEKLFF
DNA: TGTGCCAGCAGTTTGGACTCCGGGACAGATGAAAAACTGTTTTTT

size: many
J: TRBJ2-7
D: TRBD2
V: TRBV12-3/TRBV12-4
CDR3: CASSTTRRGEREQYF
DNA: TGTGCCAGCAGTACTACCAGACGGGGGGAGAGGGAGCAGTACTTC

size: many
J: TRBJ1-2
D: NA
V: TRBV27
CDR3: CASREGGHNYGYTF
DNA: TGTGCCAGCAGGGAGGGTGGGCATAACTATGGCTACACCTTC

size: many
J: TRBJ1-1
D: NA
V: TRBV7-2
CDR3: CASSRIREWGEAFF
DNA: TGTGCCAGCAGCAGAATCAGGGAGTGGGGTGAAGCTTTCTTT

size: many
J: TRBJ2-1
D: NA
V: TRBV6-5
CDR3: CASSHPAGVGNNEQFF
DNA: TGTGCCAGCAGTCACCCCGCCGGAGTGGGGAACAATGAGCAGTTCTTC

size: NA
J: TRBJ1-1
D: TRBD1
V: TRBV11-2
CDR3: CASSYDRGGEAFF
DNA: TGTGCCAGCAGCTACGACAGGGGAGGTGAAGCTTTCTTT

size: NA
J: TRBJ2-3
D: NA
V: TRBV4-3
CDR3: CASSRDGTDTQYF
DNA: TGCGCCAGCAGCCGAGACGGGACAGATACGCAGTATTTT

size: many
J: TRBJ2-3
D: TRBD2
V: TRBV20-1
CDR3: CSARGGRVGGRITDTQYF
DNA: TGCAGTGCTAGAGGGGGGAGGGTTGGCGGGAGAATCACAGATACGCAGTATTTT

size: many
J: TRBJ2-7
D: NA
V: TRBV25-1
CDR3: CASSASRQAQYF
DNA: TGTGCCAGCAGTGCATCCCGACAGGCGCAGTACTTC

size: NA
J: TRBJ1-6
D: NA
V: TRBV20-1
CDR3: CSASSGKGYLGNSPLHF
DNA: TGCAGTGCTAGTAGCGGGAAGGGGTACTTGGGAAATTCACCCCTCCACTTT

size: many
J: TRBJ2-2
D: NA
V: TRBV9
CDR3: CASSPPEGGELFF
DNA: TGTGCCAGCAGCCCACCGGAAGGCGGGGAGCTGTTTTTT

size: many
J: TRBJ2-2
D: TRBD2
V: TRBV4-3
CDR3: CASSHPEGLAGGPGELFF
DNA: TGCGCCAGCAGCCATCCTGAGGGGCTAGCGGGAGGGCCCGGGGAGCTGTTTTTT

size: many
J: TRBJ1-5
D: NA
V: TRBV5-1
CDR3: CASGLAPLGSNQPQHF
DNA: TGCGCCAGCGGCTTGGCCCCTCTTGGAAGCAATCAGCCCCAGCATTTT

size: many
J: TRBJ2-5
D: TRBD1
V: TRBV28
CDR3: CASHTGGAETQYF
DNA: TGTGCCAGCCACACAGGGGGCGCAGAGACCCAGTACTTC

size: NA
J: TRBJ1-2
D: NA
V: TRBV10-1
CDR3: CASSDRGGYTF
DNA: TGCGCCAGCAGTGACAGGGGTGGCTACACCTTC

size: many
J: TRBJ1-4
D: TRBD1
V: TRBV7-9
CDR3: CASSLTGAFEKLFF
DNA: TGTGCCAGCAGCCTTACAGGGGCGTTCGAAAAACTGTTTTTT

size: many
J: TRBJ2-3
D: TRBD2
V: TRBV7-2
CDR3: CASSQSSGKGEDTQYF
DNA: TGTGCCAGCAGCCAGAGTAGCGGGAAGGGTGAAGATACGCAGTATTTT

size: many
J: TRBJ2-5
D: TRBD2
V: TRBV19
CDR3: CASRGTRRPESRGAQYF
DNA: TGTGCCAGTAGGGGGACTAGACGACCCGAATCAAGAGGGGCCCAGTACTTC

size: many
J: TRBJ1-2
D: NA
V: TRBV6-4
CDR3: CASSPPGEGGNYGYTF
DNA: TGTGCCAGCAGCCCCCCGGGGGAGGGAGGGAACTATGGCTACACCTTC

size: many
J: TRBJ2-2
D: TRBD2
V: TRBV9
CDR3: CASSAVRGGDTGELFF
DNA: TGTGCCAGCAGCGCCGTCCGGGGGGGAGATACCGGGGAGCTGTTTTTT

size: many
J: TRBJ1-3
D: NA
V: TRBV4-1
CDR3: CASSPSIGAGNTIYF
DNA: TGCGCCAGCAGCCCAAGTATAGGGGCTGGAAACACCATATATTTT

size: many
J: TRBJ2-1
D: TRBD2
V: TRBV5-1
CDR3: CASSLGGRNYNEQFF
DNA: TGCGCCAGCAGCTTAGGCGGGAGAAACTACAATGAGCAGTTCTTC

size: NA
J: TRBJ2-7
D: TRBD2
V: TRBV4-3
CDR3: CASSPLGLAGYNEQYF
DNA: TGCGCCAGCAGCCCTCTGGGACTAGCGGGATACAACGAGCAGTACTTC

size: NA
J: TRBJ1-1
D: NA
V: TRBV5-1
CDR3: CASSLATSGRTEAFF
DNA: TGCGCCAGCAGCTTGGCCACTTCAGGGCGGACTGAAGCTTTCTTT

size: many
J: TRBJ1-2
D: NA
V: TRBV2
CDR3: CASKGSANYGYTF
DNA: TGTGCCAGCAAGGGATCCGCTAACTATGGCTACACCTTC

size: many
J: TRBJ2-2
D: NA
V: TRBV27
CDR3: CASSLRRTNTGELFF
DNA: TGTGCCAGCAGTTTGCGGCGGACGAACACCGGGGAGCTGTTTTTT

size: NA
J: TRBJ1-3
D: TRBD1
V: TRBV20-1
CDR3: CSLWDRVTNAIYF
DNA: TGCAGCCTCTGGGACAGGGTTACTAACGCCATATATTTT

size: many
J: TRBJ2-6
D: NA
V: TRBV7-9
CDR3: CASFTWAGISGANVLTF
DNA: TGTGCCAGCTTTACATGGGCTGGGATCTCTGGGGCCAACGTCCTGACTTTC